The 27 T cell receptor beta chains in this list originate from one sample, sequenced in a study of T cell responses to AZD1222 COVID-19 vaccine (dated by TCRdb to the early 2020s). The library was prepared using the immunoSEQ multiplex PCR assay. Here the immuneACCESS table is served through TCRdb, limited to in-frame sequences with V and J called. Missing clones are a known gap in these copies; in checked studies unresolved V genes cover under half, and the rest lacks a known reason. The table for this sample lists 250,000 to 300,000 clones; 90% to 95% of them were counted only once. The ten biggest clones cover around 0.5% of the sample. The time point label, as the study defines it: about 28 days (+/-7) after the second vaccine dose. The sample was peripheral blood, taken 28 days after the second AZD1222 dose. These receptors originate from an adult who received the AZD1222 COVID-19 vaccine.

This chain connects TRBV29-1 to TRBJ2-7, with D tentatively TRBD1 or TRBD2 (6 bases each). Germline CDR1 SQVTM, CDR2 ANQGSEA. This CDR3 has 14 residues. Trimming left V 4 bases short and J 4 bases short, with 17 bases between. CDR3 sequence reads: CSVGDSGQGYEQYF. The CDR3 nucleotides are TGCAGCGTTGGGGACTCGGGGCAGGGGTACGAGCAGTACTTC.

The CDR3 DNA is TGTGCCAGCAGCCAAGACGGGGGACCTCGCAGGGGCTACACCTTC. Translated: CASSQDGGPRRGYTF. The chain carries TRBV3-1 (or the pseudogene TRBV3-2) and TRBJ1-2, with D possibly being TRBD1 (5 bases). The V end lost 0 bases, the J end lost 8 bases, and 16 bases lay between the germline ends. The CDR3 covers 15 residues. CDR1 is LGHDT and CDR2 is YNNKEL in the germline V gene (reference sequence).

J is TRBJ1-1 and V is TRBV2; D possibly corresponds to TRBD1 (5 bases). Germline assignment: CDR1 SNHLY and CDR2 FYNNEI. The CDR3 loop spans 14 amino acids. The V and J ends lost 6 bases and 0 bases respectively, with 11 bases between them. The CDR3 region is CASSPRGVNTEAFF. The CDR3 region has the DNA TGTGCCAGCAGCCCCCGGGGGGTGAACACTGAAGCTTTCTTT.

In this sample, this clone turned up once. The chain has TRBV3-1 (or the pseudogene TRBV3-2) and TRBJ2-3; no clear D. The V end was cut by 0 bases, the J end by 4 bases, with 17 bases between. Germline loops: CDR1 LGHDT, CDR2 YNNKEL (reference sequence). This CDR3 comprises 17 residues. The DNA of the CDR3 is TGTGCCAGCAGCCAAGACCTTGTTGTACCTAGAGCAGATACGCAGTATTTT. It translates to CASSQDLVVPRADTQYF.

This chain connects TRBV13 to TRBJ2-3, with 8 bases lining up with TRBD2. The CDR3 spans 16 residues. Trimming removed 4 bases from V and 6 bases from J; junction bases left unmatched: 12. Germline lookup yields CDR1 PRHDT and CDR2 FYEKMQ (reference sequence). CDR3 protein: CASSSRGSGITDTQYF. DNA for the CDR3: TGTGCCAGCAGCTCTCGTGGTAGCGGGATAACTGATACGCAGTATTTT. Together with reference TRBV13 and TRBJ2-3, the CDR3 gives the full variable domain: AAGVIQSPRHLIKEKRETATLKCYPIPRHDTVYWYQQGPGQDPQFLISFYEKMQSDKGSIPDRFSAQQFSDYHSELNMSSLELGDSALYFCASSSRGSGITDTQYFGPGTRLTVL.

V usage is TRBV29-1 and J usage is TRBJ1-2; the match to TRBD1 covers 12 bases. The V and J ends lost 2 bases and 5 bases, in that order; junction bases with no gene match: 6. CDR1 and CDR2 from the germline V gene are SQVTM and ANQGSEA. This CDR3 spans 15 amino acids. The CDR3 spells CSVEKGTGGWYGYTF. The DNA for the CDR3 is TGCAGCGTTGAAAAAGGGACAGGGGGCTGGTATGGCTACACCTTC. The whole variable domain, filled in from reference TRBV29-1 and TRBJ1-2, reads SAVISQKPSRDICQRGTSLTIQCQVDSQVTMMFWYRQQPGQSLTLIATANQGSEATYESGFVIDKFPISRPNLTFSTLTVSNMSPEDSSIYLCSVEKGTGGWYGYTFGSGTRLTVV.

This clone is a singleton in its sample. V usage is TRBV27 and J usage is TRBJ2-3; D may be TRBD1 (5 bases). The V end lost 3 bases, the J end lost 4 bases, and 11 bases lay between the germline ends. The V gene's germline CDR1 is MNHEY and CDR2 SMNVEV (reference sequence). The CDR3 totals 14 residues. Here the CDR3 DNA reads TGTGCCAGCAGTTTCGGCAGGGTGGCAGATACGCAGTATTTT. It is translated as CASSFGRVADTQYF.

This chain connects TRBV6-1 to TRBJ1-2, with a weak D call TRBD1 (6 bases). CDR3 length: 13 amino acids. CDR1 is MNHNS and CDR2 is SASEGT in the germline V gene. Trimming removed 3 bases from V and 5 bases from J, with 10 bases in between. The CDR3 is CASSDRDTYGYTF. In nucleotides, the CDR3 is TGTGCCAGCAGTGACCGGGACACTTATGGCTACACCTTC.

The V and J genes are TRBV15 and TRBJ2-7, with D tentatively TRBD1 (5 bases). CDR1 LNHNV and CDR2 YYDKDF come from the germline V gene (reference sequence). The V end lost 0 bases, the J end lost 3 bases, and 9 bases lay between the germline ends. This CDR3 has 14 amino acids. The CDR3 coding sequence is TGTGCCACCAGCAGAGACACAGGACGCTACGAGCAGTACTTC. Translated, it gives CATSRDTGRYEQYF.

The V gene is TRBV5-6, the J gene TRBJ1-2; D possibly corresponds to TRBD1 (6 bases). Germline assignment: CDR1 SGHDT and CDR2 YYEEEE. There are 12 residues in the CDR3. Trimming pared 1 base from V and 6 bases from J, leaving 7 bases between. CDR3 DNA: TGTGCCAGCAGCTTGTACAGGGATGGCTACACCTTC. It translates to CASSLYRDGYTF.

The V call is TRBV18, the J call TRBJ2-7; D unclear. Germline CDR1 is KGHSH and CDR2 is LQKENI. Trimming shortened V by 5 bases and J by 3 bases, and 14 bases separated the two germline ends. CDR3 length: 14 residues. The DNA of the CDR3 is TGTGCCAGCTCAGGGCAGGACCGCTTCTACGAGCAGTACTTC. Translating it yields CASSGQDRFYEQYF.

The chain uses TRBV27 and TRBJ1-2; D unresolved. Germline lookup yields CDR1 MNHEY and CDR2 SMNVEV (reference sequence). V shed 1 base and J shed 0 bases, with 15 bases lying between them. The CDR3 consists of 17 residues. CDR3 coding DNA: TGTGCCAGCAGTTTATTGGATCCGACGGAAGCTAACTATGGCTACACCTTC. This codes for CASSLLDPTEANYGYTF.

CDR3 nucleotide sequence: TGTGCCAGCAGTTACTCTAGGTCCGGAGCCTACGAGCAGTACTTC. Protein: CASSYSRSGAYEQYF. The chain has TRBV6-2 or TRBV6-3 and TRBJ2-7; D uncertain. CDR3 length equals 15 residues. Trimming pared 0 bases from V and 2 bases from J, leaving 11 bases between. Germline V gives CDR1 MNHEY, CDR2 SVGEGT.

The V gene is TRBV5-1, the J gene TRBJ1-4; D is unresolved. Germline assignment: CDR1 SGHRS and CDR2 YFSETQ. The germline V and J ends were trimmed by 0 bases and 3 bases, with 3 bases remaining between them. This CDR3 has 13 amino acids. The CDR3 loop reads CASSLGSNEKLFF. The CDR3 region has the DNA TGCGCCAGCAGCTTGGGGTCTAATGAAAAACTGTTTTTT. The entire variable domain, with the rest obtained from reference TRBV5-1 and TRBJ1-4, is as follows: KAGVTQTPRYLIKTRGQQVTLSCSPISGHRSVSWYQQTPGQGLQFLFEYFSETQRNKGNFPGRFSGRQFSNSRSEMNVSTLELGDSALYLCASSLGSNEKLFFGSGTQLSVL.

This sequence joins TRBV3-1 (or the pseudogene TRBV3-2) and TRBJ1-5; D not certain. This CDR3 region has 14 residues. CDR1 and CDR2 (germline): LGHDT, YNNKEL (reference sequence). The V end was cut by 0 bases, the J end by 5 bases, with 8 bases between. The CDR3 sequence is CASSQEGFYQPQHF. The CDR3 DNA reads as TGTGCCAGCAGCCAAGAAGGGTTTTATCAGCCCCAGCATTTT.

The DNA for the CDR3 is TGTGCCAGCAGACAAGCCGGGACGGGGAGTTACGAGCAGTACTTC. It translates to CASRQAGTGSYEQYF. The V and J genes are TRBV6-5 and TRBJ2-7; possibly TRBD1 or TRBD2 for D (5 bases each). Trimming stripped 6 bases from V and 4 bases from J, with 19 bases between. CDR1 and CDR2 from the germline V gene are MNHEY and SVGAGI. The CDR3 runs 15 residues.

The chain employs TRBV6-5 and TRBJ2-7; TRBD1 aligns across 7 bases. From germline, CDR1 is MNHEY and CDR2 SVGAGI. This CDR3 is 13 amino acids long. V lost 8 bases, J lost 3 bases, and 7 bases stayed unmatched. The DNA for the CDR3 is TGTGCCAGCGGGGACAGAGCTATCTACGAGCAGTACTTC. Translated: CASGDRAIYEQYF.

The chain employs TRBV29-1 and TRBJ1-1, with D perhaps matching TRBD1 (5 bases). The CDR3 is 12 residues long. The V end lost 5 bases, the J end lost 4 bases, and 11 bases lay between the germline ends. Germline V gene sequence: CDR1 SQVTM, CDR2 ANQGSEA. The CDR3 DNA is TGCAGCGTTCGCACGGGGGGCACTGAAGCTTTCTTT. Translating it yields CSVRTGGTEAFF.

The chain couples TRBV7-4 to TRBJ1-2; D gene unclear. Looked up from germline, CDR1 is SGHVT and CDR2 is SQSDAQ. CDR3 length equals 14 residues. The V and J ends lost 4 bases and 4 bases respectively, with 13 bases between them. The CDR3 here is CASSWVRNLYGYTF. The CDR3 nucleotides read TGTGCCAGCAGCTGGGTCAGGAACCTCTATGGCTACACCTTC.

The chain joins TRBV7-9 to TRBJ2-3, with D hard to call. The V gene lost 5 bases and the J gene lost 11 bases, with 20 bases spanning the gap. Per the germline V gene, CDR1 is SEHNR and CDR2 is FQNEAQ (reference sequence). CDR3 length: 14 amino acids. In DNA, the CDR3 is TGTGCCAGCAGCATTGGAACTGCTGGAGATGGGCAGTATTTT. The encoded protein is CASSIGTAGDGQYF.

The chain is built from TRBV5-5 and TRBJ1-2; the D is unclear. Trimming stripped 0 bases from V and 6 bases from J, with 12 bases between. The length of the CDR3 is 14 residues. CDR1 is SGHKS and CDR2 is YYEKEE in the germline V gene (reference sequence). The CDR3 sequence: CASSLDGMGNGYTF. CDR3 DNA sequence: TGTGCCAGCAGCTTGGACGGAATGGGGAATGGCTACACCTTC.

The chain employs TRBV2 and TRBJ2-2; 7 positions match TRBD2. V dropped 4 bases and J dropped 6; count of bases not matched to a gene: 5. This CDR3 has 14 residues. Germline assignment: CDR1 SNHLY and CDR2 FYNNEI. CDR3 sequence (DNA): TGTGCCAGCAGTGTTCGCCGGGGGGCCGGGGAGCTGTTTTTT. Translation: CASSVRRGAGELFF. Looking up the rest from reference TRBV2 and TRBJ2-2 gives the full variable domain: EPEVTQTPSHQVTQMGQEVILRCVPISNHLYFYWYRQILGQKVEFLVSFYNNEISEKSEIFDDQFSVERPDGSNFTLKIRSTKLEDSAMYFCASSVRRGAGELFFGEGSRLTVL.

V gene TRBV18 combines with J gene TRBJ2-5, with D possibly TRBD1 on 5 matching bases. This CDR3 contains 17 residues. Germline CDR1 and CDR2: KGHSH and LQKENI. V was trimmed by 1 base and J by 2 bases, leaving 17 bases between them. The CDR3 DNA reads as TGTGCCAGCTCACCACGGCGGAATGGGGCCAATCAAGAGACCCAGTACTTC. Its translation is CASSPRRNGANQETQYF.

The chain carries TRBV7-9 and TRBJ1-2; a weak D match, TRBD1 (5 bases). The V gene lost 10 bases and the J gene lost 1 base, with 22 bases spanning the gap. The CDR3 has 16 amino acids. Germline CDR1 and CDR2: SEHNR and FQNEAQ (reference sequence). The chain's CDR3 is CAIRPATAYFNYGYTF. The DNA of the CDR3 is TGTGCCATCCGACCGGCGACAGCTTATTTTAACTATGGCTACACCTTC.

The J gene is TRBJ2-3, the V gene TRBV5-1; no clear D gene. This CDR3 has 15 residues. The V end lost 0 bases, the J end lost 6 bases, and 14 bases lay between the germline ends. CDR1 is SGHRS, CDR2 YFSETQ, per germline. The CDR3 sequence: CASSLAGLGVDTQYF. The CDR3 DNA sequence: TGCGCCAGCAGCTTGGCGGGCCTTGGGGTGGATACGCAGTATTTT.

The chain employs TRBV24-1 and TRBJ1-2; D may be TRBD1 (6 bases). V was trimmed by 3 bases and J by 0 bases, leaving 10 bases between them. In germline, CDR1 is KGHDR, CDR2 SFDVKD. The CDR3 covers 15 residues. Here the CDR3 reads CATSDPTGTNYGYTF. In DNA, the CDR3 is TGTGCCACCAGTGATCCGACAGGAACTAACTATGGCTACACCTTC.

V gene TRBV5-1 combines with J gene TRBJ1-1; 12 positions agree with TRBD1. This CDR3 spans 17 amino acids. Germline lookup yields CDR1 SGHRS and CDR2 YFSETQ. Germline trimming cut 3 bases from V and 1 base from J; bases unmatched to any gene: 7. CDR3 sequence: CASSSSRDRGRNTEAFF. The DNA for the CDR3 is TGCGCCAGCAGCTCGTCCCGGGACAGGGGGCGGAACACTGAAGCTTTCTTT.